The sequence of this T cell receptor beta chain was determined in a study of metastatic and nonmetastatic thyroid tumors. The CDR3 length is 14 residues. Trimming left V 3 bases short and J 8 bases short, with 13 bases between. Germline CDR1 and CDR2: KGHSH and LQKENI. Thyroid surgery had not been preceded by any treatment in any patient. TCRdb reprocessed the PCR reads using MiXCR. The sample contains about 38,000 clones, approximately 51% of which appear only once. This TCR came from a male donor with papillary thyroid cancer or a benign thyroid nodule (not recorded which). Some clones in this sample may be carry-over from other donors' samples. V usage is TRBV18 and J usage is TRBJ2-2, with a weak D call TRBD1 (6 bases). Sequencing was carried out using tumor tissue. DNA for the CDR3: TGTGCCAGCTCACCTAACGGACAGTCAGGGGAGCTGTTTTTT. Protein product: CASSPNGQSGELFF. Full variable domain (rest looked up from reference TRBV18 and TRBJ2-2): NAGVMQNPRHLVRRRGQEARLRCSPMKGHSHVYWYRQLPEEGLKFMVYLQKENIIDESGMPKERFSAEFPKEGPSILRIQQVVRGDSAAYFCASSPNGQSGELFFGEGSRLTVL.